This T cell receptor beta chain came from a study of T cells in Graves' hyperthyroidism and ophthalmopathy. This clonotype was seen many times. The target antigen is unknown. General study findings and limits: It was a median approximately 6.9 months before onset that the model predicted ophthalmopathy.

RNA transcripts served as the template for amplifying TCR beta CDR3 regions. First-round RT-PCR with HTBI primers amplified the TCR CDR3 region. TCRdb re-called the multiplex PCR reads with MiXCR, one entry per CDR3 protein. The table records roughly 700,000 distinct CDR3 sequences, approximately 14% of them present only once. Trimming took off 0 bases at V and 6 bases at J, with 18 bases between the two ends. The CDR3 is 16 residues long. CDR1 is DFQATT and CDR2 is SNEGSKA in the germline V gene (reference sequence). J is TRBJ2-1 and V is TRBV20-1; no firm D call. The sequencing input was blood. This receptor was taken from a woman aged 18-30 years with Graves' hyperthyroidism. For the CDR3, the DNA is TGCAGTGCTAGAGATTTAGAACAGACCTATTTCAATGAGCAGTTCTTC. The encoded protein is CSARDLEQTYFNEQFF.